The 7 T cell receptor beta chains reported below all come from one sample, sequenced in a study of shared clonotypes between healthy human individuals. Libraries were prepared by immunoSEQ multiplex PCR; TCRdb keeps only in-frame clonotypes and omits some of them. The sample includes millions of clones, about 93% of them seen just once. Naive CD8 cells were CD45RO-negative, positively selected for CCR7, excluding terminally differentiated effector memory CD45RA+ cells. Specimen: naive CD8+ T cells from PBMCs. The source is a man aged 18 to 30 in good health. Some clones in this sample may be carry-over from other donors' samples.

This chain joins TRBV6-5 and TRBJ1-3, with 8 bases matching TRBD1. Germline assignment: CDR1 MNHEY and CDR2 SVGAGI. V lost 6 bases and J lost 4; bases outside the gene matches: 5. The CDR3 has 14 residues. CDR3: CASRSRQGGNTIYF. Here the CDR3 DNA reads TGTGCCAGCAGGAGTAGACAGGGGGGAAACACCATATATTTT.

A single count supports this clone. The V and J genes are TRBV9 and TRBJ2-7, with TRBD1 matching over 7 bases. This CDR3 comprises 14 residues. V trimming: 0 bases; J trimming: 6 bases; junction bases outside the gene matches: 6. Germline CDR1 and CDR2: SGDLS and YYNGEE. CDR3: CASSVGSGGLEQYF. In DNA, the CDR3 is TGTGCCAGCAGCGTAGGGTCAGGGGGTCTCGAGCAGTACTTC.

The chain combines TRBV7-9 with TRBJ2-1, with D uncertain. V was shortened by 5 bases and J by 4 bases, with 12 bases between the two germline ends. This CDR3 has 14 amino acids. CDR1 SEHNR and CDR2 FQNEAQ come from the germline V gene (reference sequence). CDR3 residues: CASSPPEVYNEQFF. CDR3 in DNA: TGTGCCAGCAGCCCCCCCGAGGTATACAATGAGCAGTTCTTC.

The V gene is TRBV6-5, the J gene TRBJ1-2; TRBD1 matches at 7 bases. CDR1 is MNHEY and CDR2 is SVGAGI in the germline V gene. V dropped 7 bases and J dropped 7; count of bases not matched to a gene: 15. The CDR3 covers 15 residues. In nucleotides, the CDR3 is TGTGCCAGCACCCCCGGGGGAGTAGGGGGCGTTGGCTACACCTTC. Amino acid sequence: CASTPGGVGGVGYTF.

The chain links TRBV11-2 to TRBJ2-7; perhaps TRBD2 as D (6 bases). Trimming removed 3 bases from V and 5 bases from J, with 17 bases in between. Germline V gene sequence: CDR1 SGHAT, CDR2 FQNNGV. There are 15 residues in the CDR3. CDR3 protein: CASSLAGWRGDEQYF. Written as DNA, the CDR3 is TGTGCCAGCAGCTTGGCGGGATGGAGGGGTGACGAGCAGTACTTC.

This chain links TRBV7-8 with TRBJ2-1; 8 bases agree with TRBD2. The CDR3 spans 16 residues. Germline V gene data show CDR1 as SGHVS and CDR2 as FQNEAQ. J was trimmed by 3 bases and V by 11 bases; bases with no gene match: 15. CDR3 DNA: TGTGCCTCCCGGCCGGGGGGGATCCTATTCTACAATGAGCAGTTCTTC. This translates into CASRPGGILFYNEQFF.

Here the CDR3 DNA reads TGTGCCTCGGACTTGGGGAATGAGCAGTTCTTC. Protein: CASDLGNEQFF. The V call is TRBV30, the J call TRBJ2-1; the D gene is possibly TRBD2 (5 bases). V was cut by 7 bases and J by 7 bases, with 11 bases left in between. The germline V gene encodes CDR1 GTSNPN and CDR2 SVGIG (reference sequence). This CDR3 has 11 amino acids.